Below are 20 T cell receptor beta chains sequenced from a single sample in a study of CD8 T cells in ankylosing spondylitis. Each CDR3 protein gets one entry after TCRdb re-called the 5' RACE reads with MiXCR. The sample lists under 300,000 distinct CDR3 sequences, about a sixth occurring once. Sequencing was carried out using blood, either unsorted or a sorted T cell fraction (not recorded which). Source of these receptors: a male donor with ankylosing spondylitis or in good health (not recorded which).

This clonotype turned up a few times. This rearrangement joins TRBV5-5 to TRBJ2-1; D tentatively fits TRBD1 or TRBD2 (5 bases each). Per germline, CDR1 SGHKS and CDR2 YYEKEE (reference sequence). CDR3 length: 17 amino acids. V was cut by 3 bases and J by 7 bases, with 23 bases left in between. CDR3 sequence (DNA): TGTGCCAGCAGCTCCTCACAGGACTGGGTCTTGGGGAATGAGCAGTTCTTC. Encoded protein: CASSSSQDWVLGNEQFF. Looking up the rest from reference TRBV5-5 and TRBJ2-1 gives the full variable domain: DAGVTQSPTHLIKTRGQQVTLRCSPISGHKSVSWYQQVLGQGPQFIFQYYEKEERGRGNFPDRFSARQFPNYSSELNVNALLLGDSALYLCASSSSQDWVLGNEQFFGPGTRLTVL.

This clonotype was found many times. The chain's CDR3 is CASSSNREGRSEQFF. CDR3 sequence (DNA): TGTGCCAGCAGTAGTAATCGGGAGGGCCGGAGTGAGCAGTTCTTC. The chain uses TRBV12-3 or TRBV12-4 and TRBJ2-1; TRBD2 matches at 8 bases. This CDR3 is 15 amino acids long. V shed 5 bases, J shed 9 bases, and the junction held 12 bases outside the gene matches.

This clonotype was seen ten or more times. The rearrangement uses TRBV4-1 and TRBJ2-3, with 13 bases matching TRBD2. Germline V gene lookup returns CDR1 MGHRA and CDR2 YSYEKL. Unmatched junction bases numbered 2, after V lost 2 bases and J lost 3 bases. This CDR3 is built from 16 residues. The chain's CDR3 is CASSQRTSGRTDTQYF. The DNA for the CDR3 is TGCGCCAGCAGCCAACGGACTAGCGGGAGAACAGATACGCAGTATTTT.

This clonotype was seen more than once but under ten times. J is TRBJ2-7 and V is TRBV11-2, with D possibly being TRBD2 (6 bases). Trimming removed 5 bases at V and 3 bases at J, with 17 bases between. The CDR3 sequence is 15 residues long. Germline V CDR1 and CDR2: SGHAT, FQNNGV. CDR3 in DNA: TGTGCCAGCAGCCCCGACCGGGACTCTTACTACGAGCAGTACTTC. This sequence encodes CASSPDRDSYYEQYF.

The chain combines TRBV29-1 with TRBJ2-5; D might be TRBD1 (5 bases). CDR3 length: 12 amino acids. Germline V CDR1 and CDR2: SQVTM, ANQGSEA. V gave up 4 bases and J gave up 2 bases, with 8 bases separating them. The CDR3 nucleotides are TGCAGCGTTGCCTCAGGGCAAGAGACCCAGTACTTC. Its translation is CSVASGQETQYF.

A word on this clonotype: One junction end does not reproduce the germline sequence, and a read error may be involved. The J gene is TRBJ2-7, the V gene TRBV12-3 or TRBV12-4; D may correspond to TRBD1 or TRBD2 (5 bases each). The CDR3 has 12 residues. CDR3 sequence: CASSPQGPSRFF. The DNA of the CDR3 is TGTGCCAGCAGTCCTCAGGGACCGTCACGCTTTTTC.

Turning to this clonotype: It may be a read error: a sequence one base away is much more abundant. The rearrangement links TRBV27 to TRBJ2-7; 12 bases are a match to TRBD2. The germline gives CDR1 MNHEY, CDR2 SMNVEV (reference sequence). The V and J ends lost 11 bases and 7 bases, in that order; junction bases with no gene match: 12. The CDR3 sequence is 14 residues long. Here the CDR3 DNA reads TGTGCCCCCTCGACTAGCGGGAGATGGTGGGAGCAGTACTTC. It yields the protein CAPSTSGRWWEQYF.

The chain recombines TRBV28 with TRBJ2-2, with D perhaps matching TRBD1 or TRBD2 (5 bases each). CDR3 size: 15 residues. Germline V gene lookup returns CDR1 MDHEN and CDR2 SYDVKM. The V and J ends lost 6 bases and 7 bases respectively, with 18 bases between them. DNA for the CDR3: TGTGCCAGCAGCTTGGGGGTTGAGGGAAGCGGGGAGCTGTTTTTT. Encoded protein: CASSLGVEGSGELFF.

The chain couples TRBV6-5 to TRBJ2-1; 12 bases align to TRBD2. CDR1 and CDR2 (germline): MNHEY, SVGAGI. Trimming removed 0 bases from V and 5 bases from J; junction bases left unmatched: 2. This CDR3 has 16 residues. CDR3 residues: CASSYSGLAGHNEQFF. The CDR3 bases are TGTGCCAGCAGTTACTCCGGACTAGCGGGGCACAATGAGCAGTTCTTC.

The rearrangement links TRBV20-1 to TRBJ1-4; D remains ambiguous. V gave up 5 bases and J gave up 4 bases, with 23 bases separating them. The CDR3 totals 17 residues. The germline gives CDR1 DFQATT, CDR2 SNEGSKA (reference sequence). In DNA form, the CDR3 reads TGCAGTGCTGGAGTTATGGGATACGGTTCGAGTAATGAAAAACTGTTTTTT. As protein: CSAGVMGYGSSNEKLFF.

The V and J genes are TRBV29-1 and TRBJ2-3, with TRBD1 matching 9 bases. This CDR3 contains 15 residues. Germline CDR1 SQVTM, CDR2 ANQGSEA. Losses at the gene ends were 1 base for V and 5 bases for J; bases not matched to a gene: 7. CDR3 sequence: CSVEVWDREEDTQYF. The CDR3 coding sequence is TGCAGCGTTGAAGTGTGGGACAGGGAAGAAGATACGCAGTATTTT.

The V and J genes are TRBV10-3 and TRBJ2-1, with 8 bases that match TRBD1. This CDR3 is 13 amino acids long. Germline V CDR1 and CDR2: ENHRY, SYGVKD. Unmatched junction bases numbered 5, after V lost 6 bases and J lost 7 bases. The CDR3 DNA is TGTGCCATCAGGGGGACAGGCGAGAATGAGCAGTTCTTC. Protein sequence: CAIRGTGENEQFF.

The V call is TRBV27, the J call TRBJ2-5; 8 nucleotides agree with TRBD1. Germline V lookup: CDR1 MNHEY, CDR2 SMNVEV (reference sequence). The length of the CDR3 is 17 residues. Losses at the gene ends were 6 bases for V and 5 bases for J; bases not matched to a gene: 17. CDR3 bases: TGTGCCAGCAGCCCCCGGCGCATCGGGACAGGCCAGGAGACCCAGTACTTC. It translates to CASSPRRIGTGQETQYF.

This clonotype was recorded at least ten times. The chain is built from TRBV29-1 and TRBJ2-7, with D hard to call. Deletions cut 7 bases from V and 2 bases from J, with 15 bases between. This CDR3 has 13 amino acids. The germline CDR1 and CDR2 sequences are SQVTM and ANQGSEA. The CDR3, as DNA: TGCAGCGCCGCCTCTGCGAGAGCCTACGAGCAGTACTTC. It codes for CSAASARAYEQYF.

The table lists this clonotype with a few counts. The rearrangement joins TRBV6-6 to TRBJ1-1; D is unresolved. The CDR3 consists of 13 residues. V was cut by 6 bases and J by 3 bases, with 11 bases left in between. Germline CDR1 is MNHNY and CDR2 is SVGAGI (reference sequence). This CDR3 is CASRPDLYTEAFF. The DNA for the CDR3 is TGTGCCAGCAGACCCGATCTATACACTGAAGCTTTCTTT.

This clonotype was found a few times. The chain combines TRBV6-2 or TRBV6-3 with TRBJ2-1; 7 positions agree with TRBD1. V shed 7 bases, J shed 2 bases, and the junction held 5 bases outside the gene matches. The CDR3 has 14 residues. Germline CDR1 is MNHEY and CDR2 is SVGEGT. CDR3 coding DNA: TGTGCCAGCACCGGACAGGAGACCTACAATGAGCAGTTCTTC. It translates to CASTGQETYNEQFF.

This chain joins TRBV5-1 and TRBJ2-1; 15 nucleotides agree with TRBD2. This CDR3 comprises 18 residues. Looked up from germline, CDR1 is SGHRS and CDR2 is YFSETQ. Unmatched junction bases numbered 10, after V lost 4 bases and J lost 5 bases. This CDR3 is CASSRGLAGGPGDNEQFF. CDR3 nucleotide sequence: TGCGCCAGCAGCCGGGGACTAGCGGGAGGCCCCGGCGACAATGAGCAGTTCTTC.

The chain has TRBV4-3 and TRBJ2-7; 9 bases map to TRBD1. Germline V gene lookup returns CDR1 LGHNA and CDR2 YSLEER. Germline trimming cut 1 base from V and 4 bases from J; bases unmatched to any gene: 8. The CDR3 extends over 16 amino acids. CDR3 amino acids: CASSQVRGGQGYEQYF. The CDR3 nucleotides read TGCGCCAGCAGCCAAGTTCGTGGGGGACAGGGATACGAGCAGTACTTC.

This clonotype was seen repeatedly, ten times or more. The genes are TRBV12-3 or TRBV12-4 and TRBJ2-1, with a possible D match to TRBD2 (6 bases). The CDR3 loop spans 14 amino acids. Trimming shortened V by 4 bases and J by 1 base, and 8 bases separated the two germline ends. In DNA form, the CDR3 reads TGTGCCAGCAGTTCGGGGACTTCCTACAATGAGCAGTTCTTC. This gives the protein CASSSGTSYNEQFF.

The V and J genes are TRBV4-1 and TRBJ2-5; tentative D call: TRBD2 (6 bases). The CDR3 contains 14 residues. Germline CDR1 reads MGHRA; CDR2 reads YSYEKL. Trimming removed 0 bases from V and 4 bases from J, with 9 bases in between. The CDR3 DNA follows: TGCGCCAGCAGCCAAGAGGAGGGCCCAGAGACCCAGTACTTC. Protein: CASSQEEGPETQYF.